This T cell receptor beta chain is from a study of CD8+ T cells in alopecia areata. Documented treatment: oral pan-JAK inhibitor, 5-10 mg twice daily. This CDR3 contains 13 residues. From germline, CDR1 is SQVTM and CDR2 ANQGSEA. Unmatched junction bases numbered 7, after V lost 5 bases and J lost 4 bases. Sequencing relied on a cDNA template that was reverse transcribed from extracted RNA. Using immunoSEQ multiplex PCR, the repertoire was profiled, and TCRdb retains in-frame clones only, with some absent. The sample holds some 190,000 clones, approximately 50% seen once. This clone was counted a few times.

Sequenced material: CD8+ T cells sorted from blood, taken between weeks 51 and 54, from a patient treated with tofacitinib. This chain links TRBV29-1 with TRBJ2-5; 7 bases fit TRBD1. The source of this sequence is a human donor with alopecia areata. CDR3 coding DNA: TGCAGCGTTAAACTGACAGGGTCAGAGACCCAGTACTTC. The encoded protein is CSVKLTGSETQYF.